This T cell receptor (beta chain) is drawn from a study of T cells in Graves' hyperthyroidism and ophthalmopathy. The study left out patients who had uncontrolled infection, other autoimmune disease, pregnancy or lactation. This CDR3 has 14 residues. From germline, CDR1 is KGHSH and CDR2 LQKENI. V was clipped by 3 bases and J by 2 bases; unmatched bases: 4. Many counts were recorded for this clonotype. The antigen is unknown. Study-wide findings and caveats: Researchers found most expanded thyroid clonotypes above 0.001 in blood as well.

Amplification of TCR beta CDR3 regions used RNA as the template. First-round RT-PCR of the TCR CDR3 relied on the HTBI primer set. From the multiplex PCR reads, TCRdb called clonotypes with MiXCR, one entry per CDR3 protein. This sample has around 690,000 distinct CDR3 sequences, with roughly a sixth found just once. Sequencing used blood. V and J are TRBV18 and TRBJ2-7; 7 bases line up with TRBD1. The origin of this receptor is a middle-aged man with Graves' hyperthyroidism. The CDR3 reads CASSPGTDPYEQYF. The CDR3 bases are TGTGCCAGCTCACCGGGGACAGACCCCTACGAGCAGTACTTC.